Listed here are 12 T cell receptor beta chains from one sample, sequenced in a study of cytomegalovirus exposure and HLA in healthy donors. PCR amplification relied on 60 Vbeta primers (plus 13 Jbeta primers). Profiling relied on immunoSEQ multiplex PCR, and the TCRdb table lists in-frame clones only, not all of them. The sample holds 99,000 or so clones, approximately 81% seen once. The specimen was PBMCs. The source of these receptors is a man under 40 in good health and CMV-seronegative.

The gene calls are TRBV9 and TRBJ2-7; maybe TRBD2 (6 bases). Trimming removed 0 bases at V and 5 bases at J, with 18 bases between. The CDR3 is 16 amino acids. CDR1 is SGDLS and CDR2 is YYNGEE in the germline V gene. Here the CDR3 reads CASSVDKEGARHEQYF. The DNA of the CDR3 is TGTGCCAGCAGCGTAGATAAGGAGGGAGCCCGCCACGAGCAGTACTTC.

This chain links TRBV7-6 with TRBJ1-1; 9 positions match TRBD1. Per germline, CDR1 SGHVS and CDR2 FNYEAQ. This CDR3 is 15 amino acids long. J lost 5 bases, V lost 4 bases, and 8 bases had no gene match. CDR3 sequence (DNA): TGTGCCAGCAGCTCGAAGACAGGGGGTTGGACTGAAGCTTTCTTT. As protein: CASSSKTGGWTEAFF.

The gene calls are TRBV25-1 and TRBJ2-1; tentatively, D is TRBD2 (6 bases). The germline gives CDR1 MGHDK, CDR2 SYGVNS. The germline V and J ends were trimmed by 0 bases and 5 bases, with 8 bases remaining between them. This CDR3 has 14 amino acids. CDR3 residues: CASSEYGGNNEQFF. The DNA of the CDR3 is TGTGCCAGCAGTGAATATGGAGGGAACAATGAGCAGTTCTTC.

The genes are TRBV2 and TRBJ1-1, with D hard to call. The CDR3 spans 12 residues. The V gene's germline CDR1 is SNHLY and CDR2 FYNNEI. Trimming left V 3 bases short and J 8 bases short, with 10 bases between. The chain's CDR3 is CASSEALFEAFF. The CDR3 bases are TGTGCCAGCAGTGAGGCCCTGTTCGAAGCTTTCTTT.

The chain combines TRBV6-1 with TRBJ2-5; tentatively, D is TRBD2 (6 bases). The tail of the sequence fits TRBJ2-7 better, so the J call may be wrong. The CDR3 runs 16 residues. Germline CDR1 is MNHNS and CDR2 is SASEGT. This CDR3 is CASSDPGGRNSYEQYF. DNA for the CDR3: TGTGCCAGCAGTGATCCCGGGGGACGGAATTCCTACGAGCAGTACTTC.

With regard to this clone: The sample contains more than one DNA sequence encoding this CDR3. The genes are TRBV18 and TRBJ2-3, with D maybe TRBD1 (5 bases). This CDR3 is 11 amino acids long. V dropped 4 bases and J dropped 6 bases, with 5 bases sitting between them. Germline V gene sequence: CDR1 KGHSH, CDR2 LQKENI. The CDR3: CASSQGDTQYF. CDR3 bases: TGTGCCAGCTCACAGGGGGATACGCAGTATTTT.

The V and J genes are TRBV6-5 and TRBJ2-7; 7 positions agree with TRBD1. Unmatched junction bases numbered 8, after V lost 4 bases and J lost 2 bases. CDR3 length: 15 amino acids. The germline gives CDR1 MNHEY, CDR2 SVGAGI. The DNA of the CDR3 is TGTGCCAGCAGTTCCGACAGGGTCCAGACCTACGAGCAGTACTTC. It specifies CASSSDRVQTYEQYF.

The rearrangement uses TRBV9 and TRBJ1-1; 9 bases are shared with TRBD1. Looked up from germline, CDR1 is SGDLS and CDR2 is YYNGEE. This CDR3 region has 15 residues. The trim removed 2 bases at V and 3 bases at J, leaving 5 bases unmatched. CDR3 amino acids: CASSVGQGGDTEAFF. The CDR3 DNA is TGTGCCAGCAGCGTGGGACAGGGCGGTGACACTGAAGCTTTCTTT.

This rearrangement joins TRBV2 to TRBJ1-4; D might be TRBD1 (6 bases). Germline loops: CDR1 SNHLY, CDR2 FYNNEI. V gave up 2 bases and J gave up 11 bases, with 6 bases separating them. The CDR3 consists of 11 residues. The CDR3 here is CASSERGKLFF. CDR3 DNA: TGTGCCAGCAGTGAAAGGGGGAAACTGTTTTTT. Complete variable domain (other parts from reference TRBV2 and TRBJ1-4): EPEVTQTPSHQVTQMGQEVILRCVPISNHLYFYWYRQILGQKVEFLVSFYNNEISEKSEIFDDQFSVERPDGSNFTLKIRSTKLEDSAMYFCASSERGKLFFGSGTQLSVL.

This clone was found a few times. The chain recombines TRBV19 with TRBJ1-4, with 10 bases lining up with TRBD1. The CDR3 covers 14 residues. J lost 6 bases, V lost 5 bases, and 3 bases had no gene match. CDR1 and CDR2 (germline): LNHDA, SQIVND (reference sequence). In DNA form, the CDR3 reads TGTGCCAGTAGTCGACAGGGGGCTTATGAAAAACTGTTTTTT. Translation: CASSRQGAYEKLFF.

The chain couples TRBV27 to TRBJ1-2; D gene unclear. The length of the CDR3 is 13 residues. The germline V gene has CDR1 MNHEY and CDR2 SMNVEV (reference sequence). V was pared by 4 bases and J by 9 bases, with 15 bases between. The CDR3 protein is CASSSGPRRRYTF. The CDR3 DNA is TGTGCCAGCAGTTCCGGACCCCGGAGGCGCTACACCTTC.

The chain links TRBV9 to TRBJ2-3, with 10 bases aligning to TRBD1. CDR3 length: 16 residues. Germline-derived CDR1 and CDR2 are SGDLS and YYNGEE. The J segment lost 5 bases and the V segment lost 0 bases, leaving 6 bases of the junction unmatched. The CDR3 protein is CASSVGGTGALDTQYF. CDR3 bases: TGTGCCAGCAGCGTAGGTGGGACAGGGGCTCTAGATACGCAGTATTTT.